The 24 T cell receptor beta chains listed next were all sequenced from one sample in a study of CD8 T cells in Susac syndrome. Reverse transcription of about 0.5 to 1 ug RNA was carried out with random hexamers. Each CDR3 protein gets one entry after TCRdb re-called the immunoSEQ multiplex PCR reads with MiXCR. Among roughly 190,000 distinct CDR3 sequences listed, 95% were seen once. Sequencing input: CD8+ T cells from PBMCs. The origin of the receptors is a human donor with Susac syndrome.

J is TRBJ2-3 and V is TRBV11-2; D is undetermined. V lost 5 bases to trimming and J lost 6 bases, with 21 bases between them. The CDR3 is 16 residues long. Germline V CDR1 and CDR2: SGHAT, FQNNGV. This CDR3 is CASSNRLMGLMDTQYF. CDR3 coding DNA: TGTGCCAGCAGCAATCGTCTAATGGGCCTTATGGATACGCAGTATTTT.

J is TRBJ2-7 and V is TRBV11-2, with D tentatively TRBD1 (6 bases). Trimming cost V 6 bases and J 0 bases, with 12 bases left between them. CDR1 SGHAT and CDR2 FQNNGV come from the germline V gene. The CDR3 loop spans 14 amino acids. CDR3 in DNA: TGTGCCAGCAGTCGACCGGGACACTCCTACGAGCAGTACTTC. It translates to CASSRPGHSYEQYF.

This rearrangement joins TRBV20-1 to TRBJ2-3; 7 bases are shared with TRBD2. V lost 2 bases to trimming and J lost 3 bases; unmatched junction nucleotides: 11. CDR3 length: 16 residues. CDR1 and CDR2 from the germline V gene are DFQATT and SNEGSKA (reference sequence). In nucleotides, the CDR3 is TGCAGTGCTAGAACATCAGAGGGGAGGGAAACAGATACGCAGTATTTT. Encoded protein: CSARTSEGRETDTQYF.

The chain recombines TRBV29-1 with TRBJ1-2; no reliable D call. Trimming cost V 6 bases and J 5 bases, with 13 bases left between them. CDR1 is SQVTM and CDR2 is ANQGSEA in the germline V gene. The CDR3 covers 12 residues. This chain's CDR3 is CSVVTSLYGYTF. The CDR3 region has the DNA TGCAGCGTAGTGACGTCCCTATATGGCTACACCTTC.

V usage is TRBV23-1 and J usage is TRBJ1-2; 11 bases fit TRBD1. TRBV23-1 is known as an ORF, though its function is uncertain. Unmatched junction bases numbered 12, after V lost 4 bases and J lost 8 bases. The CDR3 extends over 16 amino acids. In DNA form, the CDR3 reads TGCGCCAGCAGTCGAAATACGGGACAGGGGGTCGGCGGCTACACCTTC. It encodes CASSRNTGQGVGGYTF.

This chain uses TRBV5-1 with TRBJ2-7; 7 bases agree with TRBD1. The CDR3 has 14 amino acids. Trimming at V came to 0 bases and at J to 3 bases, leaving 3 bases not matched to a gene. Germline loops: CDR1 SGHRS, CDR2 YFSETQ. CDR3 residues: CASSLDSGGYEQYF. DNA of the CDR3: TGCGCCAGCAGCTTGGATTCAGGGGGCTACGAGCAGTACTTC. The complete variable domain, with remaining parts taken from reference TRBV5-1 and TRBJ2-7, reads KAGVTQTPRYLIKTRGQQVTLSCSPISGHRSVSWYQQTPGQGLQFLFEYFSETQRNKGNFPGRFSGRQFSNSRSEMNVSTLELGDSALYLCASSLDSGGYEQYFGPGTRLTVT.

CDR3 loop: CASSLIVGANQPQHF. The CDR3 nucleotides read TGTGCCAGCAGCTTAATAGTCGGCGCCAATCAGCCCCAGCATTTT. The chain employs TRBV7-3 and TRBJ1-5, with no clear D. CDR1 and CDR2 (germline): SGHTA, FQGTGA. CDR3 size: 15 residues. Deletions cut 1 base from V and 3 bases from J, with 10 bases between.

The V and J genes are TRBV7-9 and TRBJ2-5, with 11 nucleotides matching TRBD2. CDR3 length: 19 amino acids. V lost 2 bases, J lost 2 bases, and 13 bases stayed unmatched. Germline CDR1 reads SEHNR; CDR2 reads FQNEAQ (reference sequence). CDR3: CASSLFELAGALIQETQYF. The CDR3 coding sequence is TGTGCCAGCAGCTTATTTGAACTAGCGGGGGCCCTTATTCAAGAGACCCAGTACTTC. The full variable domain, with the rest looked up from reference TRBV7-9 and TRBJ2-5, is DTGVSQNPRHKITKRGQNVTFRCDPISEHNRLYWYRQTLGQGPEFLTYFQNEAQLEKSRLLSDRFSAERPKGSFSTLEIQRTEQGDSAMYLCASSLFELAGALIQETQYFGPGTRLLVL.

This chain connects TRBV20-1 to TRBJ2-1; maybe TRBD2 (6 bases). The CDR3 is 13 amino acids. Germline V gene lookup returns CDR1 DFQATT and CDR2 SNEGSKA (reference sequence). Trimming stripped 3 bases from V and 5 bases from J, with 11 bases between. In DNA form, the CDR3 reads TGCAGTGCTAGGGGGACTTTAGACAATGAGCAGTTCTTC. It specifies CSARGTLDNEQFF.

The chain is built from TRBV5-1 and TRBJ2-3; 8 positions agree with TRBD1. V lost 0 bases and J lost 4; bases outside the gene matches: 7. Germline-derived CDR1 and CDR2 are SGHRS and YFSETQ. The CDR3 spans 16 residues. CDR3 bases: TGCGCCAGCAGCTTGGAGGCAGGGGGCAACGCAGATACGCAGTATTTT. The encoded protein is CASSLEAGGNADTQYF.

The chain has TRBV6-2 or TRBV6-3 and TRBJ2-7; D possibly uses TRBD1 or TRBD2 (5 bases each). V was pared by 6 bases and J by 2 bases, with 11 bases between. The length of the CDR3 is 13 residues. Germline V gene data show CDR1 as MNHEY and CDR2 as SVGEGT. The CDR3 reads CASRGDGAYEQYF. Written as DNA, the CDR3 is TGTGCCAGCAGGGGGGACGGAGCCTACGAGCAGTACTTC.

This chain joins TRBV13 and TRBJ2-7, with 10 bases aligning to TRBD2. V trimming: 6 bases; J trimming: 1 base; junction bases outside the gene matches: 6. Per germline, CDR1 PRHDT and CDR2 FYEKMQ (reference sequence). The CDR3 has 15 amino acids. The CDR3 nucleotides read TGTGCCAGCAGACCGAGCGGGGGGGCTTCCTACGAGCAGTACTTC. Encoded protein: CASRPSGGASYEQYF.

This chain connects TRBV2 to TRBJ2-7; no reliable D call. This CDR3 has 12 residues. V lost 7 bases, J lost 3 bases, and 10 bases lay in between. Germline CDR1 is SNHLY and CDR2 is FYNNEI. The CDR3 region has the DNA TGTGCCAGCAAACAGCTCTACTACGAGCAGTACTTC. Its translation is CASKQLYYEQYF.

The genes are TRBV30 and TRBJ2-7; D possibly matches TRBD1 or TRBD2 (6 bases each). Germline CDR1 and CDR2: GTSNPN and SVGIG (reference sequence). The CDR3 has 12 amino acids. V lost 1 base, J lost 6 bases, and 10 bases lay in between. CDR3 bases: TGTGCCTGGAGTGCCAGGGGAGGCGAGCAGTACTTC. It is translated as CAWSARGGEQYF.

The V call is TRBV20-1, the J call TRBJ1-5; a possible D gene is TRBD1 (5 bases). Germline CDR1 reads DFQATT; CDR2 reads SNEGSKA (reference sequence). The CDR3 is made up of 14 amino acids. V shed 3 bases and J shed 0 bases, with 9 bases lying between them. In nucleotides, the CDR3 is TGCAGTGCTAGTTGGGGCGATAGCAATCAGCCCCAGCATTTT. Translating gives CSASWGDSNQPQHF.

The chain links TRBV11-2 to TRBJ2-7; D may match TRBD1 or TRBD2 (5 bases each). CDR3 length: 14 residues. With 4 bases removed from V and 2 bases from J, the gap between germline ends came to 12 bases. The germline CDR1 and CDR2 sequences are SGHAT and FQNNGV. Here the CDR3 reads CASSSGDGPYEQYF. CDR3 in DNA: TGTGCCAGCAGCTCTGGGGACGGACCCTACGAGCAGTACTTC.

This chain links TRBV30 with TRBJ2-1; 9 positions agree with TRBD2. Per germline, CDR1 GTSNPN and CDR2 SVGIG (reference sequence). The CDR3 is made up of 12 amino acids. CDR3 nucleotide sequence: TGTGCACATAGCGGGGGTGTACGTGAGCAGTTCTTC. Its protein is CAHSGGVREQFF. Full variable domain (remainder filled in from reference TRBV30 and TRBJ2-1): SQTIHQWPATLVQPVGSPLSLECTVEGTSNPNLYWYRQAAGRGLQLLFYSVGIGQISSEVPQNLSASRPQDRQFILSSKKLLLSDSGFYLCAHSGGVREQFFGPGTRLTVL.

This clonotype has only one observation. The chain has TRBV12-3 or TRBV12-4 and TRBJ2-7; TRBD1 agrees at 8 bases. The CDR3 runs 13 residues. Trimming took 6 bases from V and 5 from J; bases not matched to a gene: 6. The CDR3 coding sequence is TGTGCCAGCAGCCCGACAGGGGACGACGAGCAGTACTTC. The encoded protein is CASSPTGDDEQYF.

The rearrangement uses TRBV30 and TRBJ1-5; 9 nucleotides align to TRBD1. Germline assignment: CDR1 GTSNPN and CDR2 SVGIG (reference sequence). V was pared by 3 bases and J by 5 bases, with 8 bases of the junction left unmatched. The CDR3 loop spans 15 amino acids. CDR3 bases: TGTGCCTGGAGCCCTGGGGGACAGGGCTATCAGCCCCAGCATTTT. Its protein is CAWSPGGQGYQPQHF.

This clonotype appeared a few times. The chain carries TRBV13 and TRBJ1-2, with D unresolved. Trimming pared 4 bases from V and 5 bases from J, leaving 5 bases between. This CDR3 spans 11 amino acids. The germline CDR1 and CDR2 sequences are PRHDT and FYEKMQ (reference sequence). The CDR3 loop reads CASSSTYGYTF. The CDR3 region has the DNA TGTGCCAGCAGCTCCACTTATGGCTACACCTTC.

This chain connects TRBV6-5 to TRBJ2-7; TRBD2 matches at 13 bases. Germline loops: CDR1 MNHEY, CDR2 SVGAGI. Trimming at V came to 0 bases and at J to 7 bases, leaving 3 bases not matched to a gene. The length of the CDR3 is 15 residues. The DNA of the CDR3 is TGTGCCAGCAGTTACTCGACTAGCGGGAGGATAGAGCAGTACTTC. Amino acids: CASSYSTSGRIEQYF.

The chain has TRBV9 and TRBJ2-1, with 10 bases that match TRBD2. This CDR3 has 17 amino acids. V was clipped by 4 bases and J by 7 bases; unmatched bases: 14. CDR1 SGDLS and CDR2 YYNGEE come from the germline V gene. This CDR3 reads CASSPQGGTSEVNEQFF. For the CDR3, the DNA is TGTGCCAGCAGCCCCCAGGGGGGGACTAGCGAAGTGAATGAGCAGTTCTTC. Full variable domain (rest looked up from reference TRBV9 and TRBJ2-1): DSGVTQTPKHLITATGQRVTLRCSPRSGDLSVYWYQQSLDQGLQFLIQYYNGEERAKGNILERFSAQQFPDLHSELNLSSLELGDSALYFCASSPQGGTSEVNEQFFGPGTRLTVL.

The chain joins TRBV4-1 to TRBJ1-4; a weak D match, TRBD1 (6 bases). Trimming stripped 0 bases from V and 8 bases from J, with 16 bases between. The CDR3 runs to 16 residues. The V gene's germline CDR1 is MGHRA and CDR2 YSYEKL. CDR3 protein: CASSQDQQGLEEKLFF. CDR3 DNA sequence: TGCGCCAGCAGCCAAGACCAACAGGGCTTAGAAGAAAAACTGTTTTTT.

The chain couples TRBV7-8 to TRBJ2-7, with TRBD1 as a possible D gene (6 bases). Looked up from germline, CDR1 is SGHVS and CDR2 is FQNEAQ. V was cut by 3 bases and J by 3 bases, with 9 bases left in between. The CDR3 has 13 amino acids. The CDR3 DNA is TGTGCCAGCAGCTTCGGACAGCTCTACGAGCAGTACTTC. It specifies CASSFGQLYEQYF.